Shown below are 26 T cell receptor beta chains from a single sample sequenced in a study of cytomegalovirus exposure and HLA in healthy donors. It was with 60 Vbeta and 13 Jbeta primers that the PCR ran. TCRdb's copy holds only in-frame clones and misses some; the assay was immunoSEQ multiplex PCR. The top ten hold approximately 5.6% of the sample, which has around 130,000 clones, about 81% seen once. The sample taken for sequencing was PBMCs. The receptor source for this set is a woman aged 35 to 49 in good health and CMV-seropositive.

This clone was seen a handful of times. The chain has TRBV7-9 and TRBJ1-4; 7 bases line up with TRBD1. Germline V gene data show CDR1 as SEHNR and CDR2 as FQNEAQ (reference sequence). The CDR3 is made up of 15 amino acids. V shed 6 bases, J shed 0 bases, and the junction held 4 bases outside the gene matches. DNA for the CDR3: TGTGCCAGCAGGGGTGACAGGGCAACTAATGAAAAACTGTTTTTT. Protein sequence: CASRGDRATNEKLFF.

The chain couples TRBV7-2 to TRBJ2-7; weak D call: TRBD1 (5 bases). The germline V and J ends were trimmed by 3 bases and 13 bases, with 13 bases remaining between them. The CDR3 sequence is 11 residues long. Germline lookup yields CDR1 SGHTA and CDR2 FQGNSA. The CDR3 coding sequence is TGTGCCAGCAGCTTTGGACCCAGGGTATACTTC. Its translation is CASSFGPRVYF. The full variable domain, completed using reference TRBV7-2 and TRBJ2-7, is GAGVSQSPSNKVTEKGKDVELRCDPISGHTALYWYRQSLGQGLEFLIYFQGNSAPDKSGLPSDRFSAERTGGSVSTLTIQRTQQEDSAVYLCASSFGPRVYFGPGTRLTVT.

J is TRBJ2-3 and V is TRBV11-2; TRBD2 matches at 8 bases. V shed 5 bases, J shed 5 bases, and the junction held 9 bases outside the gene matches. The length of the CDR3 is 15 residues. Per germline, CDR1 SGHAT and CDR2 FQNNGV. CDR3 sequence (DNA): TGTGCCAGCAGCCCCATCCCAGCGGGGGTAGATACGCAGTATTTT. It specifies CASSPIPAGVDTQYF.

The sample holds a few counts of this clone. The chain is built from TRBV10-3 and TRBJ2-4, with D possibly being TRBD2 (5 bases). The CDR3 is made up of 14 amino acids. The germline V gene encodes CDR1 ENHRY and CDR2 SYGVKD. V lost 5 bases and J 4 bases, leaving 12 bases between the germline ends. CDR3 sequence (DNA): TGTGCCATCAGTCCGGGAACCGTTAAAAACATTCAGTACTTC. Translation gives CAISPGTVKNIQYF.

The gene calls are TRBV7-2 and TRBJ2-1, with 7 bases lining up with TRBD2. Looked up from germline, CDR1 is SGHTA and CDR2 is FQGNSA. J gave up 2 bases and V 1 base, and 2 bases lay outside the gene matches. The CDR3 contains 15 residues. CDR3 in DNA: TGTGCCAGCAGCTTAGGCAGCGGGACCTACAATGAGCAGTTCTTC. This sequence encodes CASSLGSGTYNEQFF.

The sample holds a few counts of this clone. The chain uses TRBV6-5 and TRBJ2-1; tentative D call: TRBD1 (6 bases). The CDR3 is made up of 11 amino acids. Germline CDR1 is MNHEY and CDR2 is SVGAGI. The V end lost 6 bases, the J end lost 15 bases, and 15 bases lay between the germline ends. CDR3 protein: CASSSQGKRFF. For the CDR3, the DNA is TGTGCCAGCAGCTCACAGGGTAAAAGGTTCTTC.

The chain links TRBV11-2 to TRBJ1-1, with 7 bases matching TRBD1. The CDR3 covers 14 residues. Germline values: CDR1 SGHAT, CDR2 FQNNGV. After removal of 1 base from V and 6 bases from J, the junction contained 5 bases not matched to a gene. The CDR3 is CASSLVQQGPEAFF. CDR3 in DNA: TGTGCCAGCAGCTTAGTGCAACAGGGGCCTGAAGCTTTCTTT. Using reference TRBV11-2 and TRBJ1-1 for the parts outside the CDR3, the full variable domain is EAGVAQSPRYKIIEKRQSVAFWCNPISGHATLYWYQQILGQGPKLLIQFQNNGVVDDSQLPKDRFSAERLKGVDSTLKIQPAKLEDSAVYLCASSLVQQGPEAFFGQGTRLTVV.

The genes are TRBV28 and TRBJ2-1; possible D gene TRBD1, 6 bases. The CDR3 totals 13 residues. Germline CDR1 MDHEN, CDR2 SYDVKM. Deletions cut 7 bases from V and 5 bases from J, with 12 bases between. CDR3 in amino acids: CASTQGKHNEQFF. The CDR3, as DNA: TGTGCCAGCACACAGGGTAAACACAATGAGCAGTTCTTC.

The chain employs TRBV21-1 and TRBJ2-7; TRBD2 is the table's D call, not checked against the DNA. TRBV21-1 counts as a pseudogene. The length of the CDR3 is 23 residues. CDR3 residues: CASSKVKRGQGAQTSGLFYEQYF. The CDR3 bases are TGTGCCAGCAGCAAAGTTAAAAGGGGACAGGGGGCGCAGACTAGCGGGTTATTCTACGAGCAGTACTTC.

V usage is TRBV6-5 and J usage is TRBJ2-1, with D maybe TRBD2 (6 bases). Deletions cut 6 bases from V and 15 bases from J, with 15 bases between. CDR3 length: 11 amino acids. In germline, CDR1 is MNHEY, CDR2 SVGAGI. The CDR3: CASRRDFLTFF. Written as DNA, the CDR3 is TGTGCCAGCAGGAGGGACTTTCTGACGTTCTTC.

The chain joins TRBV7-8 to TRBJ1-1; D is unresolved. The CDR3 loop spans 14 amino acids. V was pared by 1 base and J by 1 base, with 7 bases between. Germline V gene sequence: CDR1 SGHVS, CDR2 FQNEAQ. CDR3 DNA sequence: TGTGCCAGCAGCTTAGGACAAACGAACACTGAAGCTTTCTTT. This encodes CASSLGQTNTEAFF.

This sequence joins TRBV20-1 and TRBJ1-1, with D unresolved. CDR1 is DFQATT, CDR2 SNEGSKA, per germline (reference sequence). V lost 6 bases and J 4 bases, leaving 9 bases between the germline ends. The CDR3 totals 11 residues. CDR3 in amino acids: CSALWLTEAFF. CDR3 nucleotide sequence: TGCAGTGCCCTCTGGCTCACTGAAGCTTTCTTT.

The rearrangement links TRBV5-4 to TRBJ2-1, with TRBD2 as a possible D gene (6 bases). Trimming took off 4 bases at V and 2 bases at J, with 19 bases between the two ends. CDR3 length: 17 amino acids. Germline V gene sequence: CDR1 SGHNT, CDR2 YYREEE (reference sequence). CDR3 sequence (DNA): TGTGCCAGCAGCGGGGGTTTAGGGTGGGGGGCCTACAATGAGCAGTTCTTC. This translates into CASSGGLGWGAYNEQFF.

The chain couples TRBV9 to TRBJ2-1; 9 bases agree with TRBD1. This CDR3 spans 16 amino acids. CDR1 SGDLS and CDR2 YYNGEE come from the germline V gene. V trimming: 0 bases; J trimming: 5 bases; junction bases outside the gene matches: 6. CDR3 coding DNA: TGTGCCAGCAGCGTAGGGGGACAGGGAGTCCACAATGAGCAGTTCTTC. Translated: CASSVGGQGVHNEQFF.

A word on this clone: The sample has other DNA sequences that encode this CDR3 too. J is TRBJ2-7 and V is TRBV19; 8 nucleotides align to TRBD1. The CDR3 has 15 amino acids. J gave up 0 bases and V 2 bases, and 3 bases lay outside the gene matches. Germline V gives CDR1 LNHDA, CDR2 SQIVND (reference sequence). CDR3 nucleotides: TGTGCCAGTAGTATACGACAGGGGAGCTCCTACGAGCAGTACTTC. Amino acids: CASSIRQGSSYEQYF. The full variable domain, its missing parts supplied by reference TRBV19 and TRBJ2-7, is DGGITQSPKYLFRKEGQNVTLSCEQNLNHDAMYWYRQDPGQGLRLIYYSQIVNDFQKGDIAEGYSVSREKKESFPLTVTSAQKNPTAFYLCASSIRQGSSYEQYFGPGTRLTVT.

This chain connects TRBV6-1 to TRBJ2-7; TRBD1 matches 7 bases. The CDR3 covers 14 residues. Germline CDR1 MNHNS, CDR2 SASEGT. Trimming at V came to 6 bases and at J to 0 bases, leaving 5 bases not matched to a gene. The CDR3 is CASRNGQDSYEQYF. In DNA, the CDR3 is TGTGCCAGCAGAAACGGACAGGACTCCTACGAGCAGTACTTC.

The CDR3 DNA reads as TGTGCCAGCAGTTTAAGCGGGCTAGGTGAGCAGTACTTC. Amino acid sequence: CASSLSGLGEQYF. This rearrangement joins TRBV27 to TRBJ2-7, with D possibly TRBD2 on 6 matching bases. The CDR3 contains 13 residues. CDR1 is MNHEY, CDR2 SMNVEV, per germline (reference sequence). With 2 bases removed from V and 7 bases from J, the gap between germline ends came to 12 bases.

The chain has TRBV11-1 and TRBJ1-1; no reliable D call. The CDR3 loop spans 15 amino acids. V gave up 1 base and J gave up 2 bases, with 11 bases separating them. Per germline, CDR1 SGHAT and CDR2 FQDESV (reference sequence). The chain's CDR3 is CASSLERGFNTEAFF. CDR3 coding DNA: TGTGCCAGCAGCTTAGAGCGAGGGTTCAACACTGAAGCTTTCTTT. Based on the CDR3 plus reference TRBV11-1 and TRBJ1-1, the full variable domain is EAEVAQSPRYKITEKSQAVAFWCDPISGHATLYWYRQILGQGPELLVQFQDESVVDDSQLPKDRFSAERLKGVDSTLKIQPAELGDSAMYLCASSLERGFNTEAFFGQGTRLTVV.

This clone has a single count. The chain couples TRBV5-1 to TRBJ2-3; 8 positions agree with TRBD2. Germline CDR1 is SGHRS and CDR2 is YFSETQ. The V segment lost 4 bases and the J segment 2 bases; nucleotides outside the gene matches: 9. The CDR3 sequence is 16 residues long. The CDR3 loop is CASSPLSGTFTDTQYF. The CDR3 DNA follows: TGCGCCAGCAGCCCCCTTAGCGGGACCTTCACAGATACGCAGTATTTT.

The CDR3 coding sequence is TGTGCCAGCAGGGAGGACGGCTCATCCTATGGCTACACCTTC. This encodes CASREDGSSYGYTF. J is TRBJ1-2 and V is TRBV6-4; D unclear. The V gene lost 6 bases and the J gene lost 4 bases, with 15 bases spanning the gap. The CDR3 is 14 amino acids. The V gene's germline CDR1 is MRHNA and CDR2 SNTAGT.

V is TRBV5-1 and J is TRBJ2-1, with no clear D. The germline CDR1 and CDR2 sequences are SGHRS and YFSETQ. The CDR3 spans 16 residues. Trimming cost V 2 bases and J 0 bases, with 12 bases left between them. CDR3 amino acids: CASSLLSEYSYNEQFF. The CDR3 bases are TGCGCCAGCAGCTTACTATCGGAATACTCCTACAATGAGCAGTTCTTC.

V usage is TRBV11-3 and J usage is TRBJ2-2; 7 nucleotides agree with TRBD2. The V and J ends lost 1 base and 9 bases, in that order; junction bases with no gene match: 2. Germline V CDR1 and CDR2: SGHNT, YENEEA. This CDR3 spans 13 amino acids. The CDR3 nucleotides are TGTGCCAGCAGCTTAGGACTAGCCAGGGAGCTGTTTTTT. Translation: CASSLGLARELFF. Complete variable domain (other parts from reference TRBV11-3 and TRBJ2-2): EAGVVQSPRYKIIEKKQPVAFWCNPISGHNTLYWYLQNLGQGPELLIRYENEEAVDDSQLPKDRFSAERLKGVDSTLKIQPAELGDSAVYLCASSLGLARELFFGEGSRLTVL.

J is TRBJ2-1 and V is TRBV30; a weak D match, TRBD1 (6 bases). Germline assignment: CDR1 GTSNPN and CDR2 SVGIG (reference sequence). This CDR3 has 11 residues. V was pared by 2 bases and J by 12 bases, with 11 bases between. CDR3 DNA: TGTGCCTGGAGTCCAGGGGTAAGGCAGTTCTTC. Its protein product is CAWSPGVRQFF.

This clone showed up just a few times. The chain combines TRBV30 with TRBJ1-2; unclear D gene. Per germline, CDR1 GTSNPN and CDR2 SVGIG (reference sequence). CDR3 length equals 15 residues. The V gene lost 0 bases and the J gene lost 2 bases, with 13 bases spanning the gap. CDR3 amino acids: CAWSVGEVTNYGYTF. The CDR3 coding sequence is TGTGCCTGGAGTGTAGGCGAGGTCACCAACTATGGCTACACCTTC.

This clone was picked up a small number of times. V and J are TRBV11-1 and TRBJ2-5; weak D call: TRBD1 (5 bases). With 7 bases removed from V and 2 bases from J, the gap between germline ends came to 14 bases. The CDR3 loop spans 14 amino acids. Germline values: CDR1 SGHAT, CDR2 FQDESV (reference sequence). CDR3 nucleotide sequence: TGTGCCAGCACCCTGGGGCAGACTCAAGAGACCCAGTACTTC. Translating gives CASTLGQTQETQYF.

This clone came up once. The V call is TRBV7-8, the J call TRBJ1-2; D gene unclear. CDR1 and CDR2 from the germline V gene are SGHVS and FQNEAQ. Trimming shortened V by 3 bases and J by 4 bases, and 15 bases separated the two germline ends. CDR3 length: 15 amino acids. This CDR3 reads CASSFFLQAIYGYTF. The CDR3 DNA is TGTGCCAGCAGCTTTTTTCTTCAGGCTATCTATGGCTACACCTTC. Combining the CDR3 with reference TRBV7-8 and TRBJ1-2 gives the whole variable domain GAGVSQSPRYKVAKRGQDVALRCDPISGHVSLFWYQQALGQGPEFLTYFQNEAQLDKSGLPSDRFFAERPEGSVSTLKIQRTQQEDSAVYLCASSFFLQAIYGYTFGSGTRLTVV.